The next 15 T cell receptor beta chains were all read from a single sample in a study of blood T cell repertoires in COVID-19 (dated by TCRdb to the early 2020s). Libraries were constructed by the immunoSEQ multiplex PCR assay. Drawn from immuneACCESS, this table holds only the in-frame rearrangements with V and J called that TCRdb kept. Clones are partly lost; checked studies trace under half to an unresolved V gene and leave the rest unexplained. Present in this sample are about 130,000 clones, about four fifths of which were seen just once. The top ten clones comprise about 15% of the sample. Sequencing was carried out using peripheral blood. The receptors originated from a woman aged 45-65 years with acute or convalescent COVID-19.

In its sample, this clone was seen a few times. The genes are TRBV9 and TRBJ2-7; 10 positions agree with TRBD1. V was pared by 7 bases and J by 2 bases, with 3 bases of the junction left unmatched. Germline loops: CDR1 SGDLS, CDR2 YYNGEE. The CDR3 has 13 amino acids. The chain's CDR3 is CASGQGEAYEQYF. The CDR3 region has the DNA TGTGCCAGCGGACAGGGGGAAGCCTACGAGCAGTACTTC.

The chain uses TRBV19 and TRBJ2-7; 11 positions match TRBD2. Germline CDR1 is LNHDA and CDR2 is SQIVND (reference sequence). Unmatched junction bases numbered 6, after V lost 5 bases and J lost 3 bases. The CDR3 has 15 residues. CDR3 protein: CASSLGLAGNYEQYF. For the CDR3, the DNA is TGTGCCAGTAGTCTTGGACTAGCGGGTAACTACGAGCAGTACTTC.

The chain has TRBV7-9 and TRBJ2-2, with D perhaps TRBD2 (5 bases). Germline lookup yields CDR1 SEHNR and CDR2 FQNEAQ (reference sequence). The CDR3 loop spans 11 amino acids. The V gene lost 7 bases and the J gene lost 7 bases, with 7 bases spanning the gap. This chain's CDR3 is CASKEVGELFF. DNA of the CDR3: TGTGCCAGCAAGGAGGTCGGGGAGCTGTTTTTT. Full variable domain (remainder filled in from reference TRBV7-9 and TRBJ2-2): DTGVSQNPRHKITKRGQNVTFRCDPISEHNRLYWYRQTLGQGPEFLTYFQNEAQLEKSRLLSDRFSAERPKGSFSTLEIQRTEQGDSAMYLCASKEVGELFFGEGSRLTVL.

The chain carries TRBV30 and TRBJ2-7; D is perhaps TRBD1 (6 bases). Per the germline V gene, CDR1 is GTSNPN and CDR2 is SVGIG (reference sequence). The V end was cut by 0 bases, the J end by 1 base, with 10 bases between. CDR3 length: 14 residues. The CDR3 loop reads CAWSVEDRSYEQYF. DNA of the CDR3: TGTGCCTGGAGTGTAGAGGACAGATCCTACGAGCAGTACTTC. Supplemented by reference TRBV30 and TRBJ2-7, the full variable domain reads SQTIHQWPATLVQPVGSPLSLECTVEGTSNPNLYWYRQAAGRGLQLLFYSVGIGQISSEVPQNLSASRPQDRQFILSSKKLLLSDSGFYLCAWSVEDRSYEQYFGPGTRLTVT.

This clone appeared a few times. The chain joins TRBV9 to TRBJ1-2, with TRBD1 matching 7 bases. CDR3 length: 16 residues. Germline V gives CDR1 SGDLS, CDR2 YYNGEE. V shed 2 bases, J shed 6 bases, and the junction held 13 bases outside the gene matches. The CDR3 sequence: CASSVTGTAVGDGYTF. The CDR3 bases are TGTGCCAGCAGCGTTACCGGGACAGCCGTTGGGGATGGCTACACCTTC. Using reference TRBV9 and TRBJ1-2 for the parts outside the CDR3, the full variable domain is DSGVTQTPKHLITATGQRVTLRCSPRSGDLSVYWYQQSLDQGLQFLIQYYNGEERAKGNILERFSAQQFPDLHSELNLSSLELGDSALYFCASSVTGTAVGDGYTFGSGTRLTVV.

This clone has ten or more counts. V and J are TRBV30 and TRBJ1-3; 7 positions agree with TRBD1. Trimming cost V 1 base and J 5 bases; bases outside gene matches: 8. CDR1 and CDR2 (germline): GTSNPN, SVGIG (reference sequence). This CDR3 comprises 15 residues. Written as DNA, the CDR3 is TGTGCCTGGAGTGCGGGGACAGAGTTGCGAAACACCATATATTTT. Amino acids: CAWSAGTELRNTIYF.

The chain links TRBV18 to TRBJ2-7; 9 bases are a match to TRBD1. The V gene end was trimmed by 0 bases and the J gene end by 5 bases; junction bases not matched to a gene: 2. The CDR3 has 14 amino acids. Per the germline V gene, CDR1 is KGHSH and CDR2 is LQKENI. CDR3 sequence: CASSPPGQGNEQYF. DNA of the CDR3: TGTGCCAGCTCACCACCCGGACAGGGGAACGAGCAGTACTTC.

This rearrangement joins TRBV30 to TRBJ1-2; D is undetermined. This CDR3 region has 14 residues. Germline V CDR1 and CDR2: GTSNPN, SVGIG (reference sequence). Deletions cut 3 bases from V and 1 base from J, with 12 bases between. CDR3 coding DNA: TGTGCCTGGAGCCGGACTCTTGGTAACTATGGCTACACCTTC. Translated: CAWSRTLGNYGYTF.

V and J are TRBV6-6 and TRBJ2-7; TRBD2 agrees at 8 bases. Germline-derived CDR1 and CDR2 are MNHNY and SVGAGI (reference sequence). Germline trimming cut 9 bases from V and 7 bases from J; bases unmatched to any gene: 5. The CDR3 length is 11 residues. The CDR3 reads CASSGGREQYF. The CDR3 DNA reads as TGTGCCAGTTCGGGGGGGCGTGAGCAGTACTTC.

The V and J genes are TRBV2 and TRBJ1-1; D is undetermined. The CDR3 runs to 13 residues. V was clipped by 3 bases and J by 3 bases, with 8 bases between them. The germline CDR1 and CDR2 sequences are SNHLY and FYNNEI. CDR3 sequence: CASSDERDTEAFF. The CDR3 DNA reads as TGTGCCAGCAGTGACGAGAGAGACACTGAAGCTTTCTTT.

The chain combines TRBV19 with TRBJ1-4; 7 bases agree with TRBD1. Germline V lookup: CDR1 LNHDA, CDR2 SQIVND (reference sequence). V lost 9 bases, J lost 11 bases, and 15 bases stayed unmatched. The CDR3 loop spans 14 amino acids. CDR3 loop: CASRDSSRESKLFF. The CDR3 region has the DNA TGTGCCAGCCGGGACAGCTCCCGGGAGAGCAAACTGTTTTTT.

The V and J genes are TRBV7-9 and TRBJ1-4; TRBD1 agrees at 9 bases. CDR1 is SEHNR, CDR2 FQNEAQ, per germline (reference sequence). V was clipped by 2 bases and J by 6 bases; unmatched bases: 7. This CDR3 has 16 amino acids. Here the CDR3 DNA reads TGTGCCAGCAGCTTACCACGGACAGGGGAGGATGAAAAACTGTTTTTT. Translating it yields CASSLPRTGEDEKLFF. The variable domain in full, completed from reference TRBV7-9 and TRBJ1-4, reads DTGVSQNPRHKITKRGQNVTFRCDPISEHNRLYWYRQTLGQGPEFLTYFQNEAQLEKSRLLSDRFSAERPKGSFSTLEIQRTEQGDSAMYLCASSLPRTGEDEKLFFGSGTQLSVL.

This clone has only a few counts. This chain links TRBV14 with TRBJ1-6; D not resolved. V was trimmed by 0 bases and J by 5 bases, leaving 8 bases between them. The CDR3 length is 15 residues. Germline CDR1 reads SGHDN; CDR2 reads FVKESK. CDR3 nucleotides: TGTGCCAGCAGCCAAGACTGGACTAATAATTCACCCCTCCACTTT. It specifies CASSQDWTNNSPLHF.

The chain is built from TRBV20-1 and TRBJ1-4; no clear D gene. Trimming stripped 5 bases from V and 4 bases from J, with 14 bases between. The CDR3 contains 14 residues. Germline CDR1 reads DFQATT; CDR2 reads SNEGSKA (reference sequence). The CDR3 spells CSARAYSFNEKLFF. Here the CDR3 DNA reads TGCAGTGCTCGTGCCTATTCCTTTAATGAAAAACTGTTTTTT.

The chain carries TRBV4-1 and TRBJ2-1, with D perhaps matching TRBD2 (5 bases). The CDR3 loop spans 16 amino acids. The V gene lost 0 bases and the J gene lost 6 bases, with 15 bases spanning the gap. Germline CDR1 MGHRA, CDR2 YSYEKL. The CDR3 spells CASSQDSEVLGNEQFF. CDR3 nucleotide sequence: TGCGCCAGCAGCCAAGATTCGGAGGTCTTGGGCAATGAGCAGTTCTTC.